This TCR beta chain was identified in a study of T-cell reconstitution after alpha-beta-depleted transplantation in children. Unique molecular identifiers were used to barcode this TCRbeta library. TCRdb itself ran the PCR reads through MiXCR, one entry per CDR3 protein. The repertoire consists of around 380,000 distinct CDR3 sequences, with roughly 10% occurring once and the leading ten covering 4.5% to 7%. Germline loops: CDR1 SEHNR, CDR2 FQNEAQ (reference sequence). Trimming pared 3 bases from V and 0 bases from J, leaving 9 bases between. The CDR3 runs to 14 residues. This clonotype has ten or more counts.

The sequence came from a human donor who donated a stem cell graft to a child with acute myeloid leukemia. The chain joins TRBV7-9 to TRBJ2-7; D not resolved. Sequenced material: PBMCs from the stem cell graft donor, taken from the stem cell graft. In DNA form, the CDR3 reads TGTGCCAGCAGCTTCATGCAAAACTCCTACGAGCAGTACTTC. Protein product: CASSFMQNSYEQYF.